A selection of T cell receptor beta chains follows, all from one sample in a study of patients and donors after allogeneic stem cell transplantation. In TCRdb, the RT-PCR reads were re-called with MiXCR into one record per CDR3 protein. Of some 880,000 distinct CDR3 sequences listed, about a sixth are singletons. Material for sequencing was blood, either unsorted or a sorted T cell fraction (not recorded which). These receptor sequences come from a human donor who was either an allogeneic HSCT recipient or a stem cell or donor lymphocyte infusion donor (not recorded which). It is not recorded whose cells these are; they may come from a transplant donor. Both conserved end residues are part of each CDR3. The order of the fields is CDR3 length, D gene, J gene, V gene, clone size, CDR3 DNA, CDR3 protein. D genes are given only for firm matches. Expanded clones are given a class, and other clones once, few, many or no size at all.

13 | NA | TRBJ1-3 | TRBV27 | few | TGTGCCAGCAGTTTTACCCCGGGAAACACCATATATTTT | CASSFTPGNTIYF
13 | NA | TRBJ2-3 | TRBV20-1 | NA | TGCAGTGCTAGAGACCACGTGGCAGATACGCAGTATTTT | CSARDHVADTQYF
12 | NA | TRBJ1-6 | TRBV7-9 | NA | TGTGCCAGCAGCTTACGGCGTTCGCCCCTCCACTTT | CASSLRRSPLHF
11 | NA | TRBJ1-1 | TRBV7-2 | few | TGTGCCAGCAGCATGGACAGAGAAGCTTTCTTT | CASSMDREAFF
17 | TRBD2 | TRBJ2-3 | TRBV7-2 | few | TGTGCCAGCAGCTTAGGGGCTAGCGGGTTCCGCACAGATACGCAGTATTTT | CASSLGASGFRTDTQYF
13 | TRBD2 | TRBJ2-1 | TRBV20-1 | NA | TGCAGTGCTTCAATTCAGACTAGCGGTGAGCAGTTCTTC | CSASIQTSGEQFF
17 | NA | TRBJ2-3 | TRBV7-9 | NA | TGTGCCAGCAGCTTAGCCCCTTGGGGGAGAGGAACAGATACGCAGTATTTT | CASSLAPWGRGTDTQYF
13 | NA | TRBJ1-2 | TRBV7-2 | NA | TGTGCCAGCAGCTTAGTCCGCGAGGTCGGCTACACCTTC | CASSLVREVGYTF
18 | TRBD2 | TRBJ2-7 | TRBV5-1 | NA | TGCGCCAGCAGCTTGATTGGACTAGCGGTAAAAGCCTCCTACGAGCAGTACTTC | CASSLIGLAVKASYEQYF
15 | NA | TRBJ2-7 | TRBV23-1 | NA | TGCGCCAGCAGTCACTCCGGACTGGGGACGGCCGAGCAGTACTTC | CASSHSGLGTAEQYF
15 | TRBD2 | TRBJ2-7 | TRBV5-1 | NA | TGCGCCAGCAGCCGGCCTAGCGGGCCTACCTACGAGCAGTACTTC | CASSRPSGPTYEQYF
14 | NA | TRBJ1-2 | TRBV5-5 | few | TGTGCCAGCAGCTTTAGTGGTGCCACCTATGGCTACACCTTC | CASSFSGATYGYTF
16 | TRBD2 | TRBJ2-2 | TRBV27 | NA | TGTGCCAGCACCGCCCGACTAGCGGTTTCCACCGGGGAGCTGTTTTTT | CASTARLAVSTGELFF
12 | NA | TRBJ1-2 | TRBV4-1 | few | TGCGCCAGCAGCCAAGCTCGTGGTGGCTACACCTTC | CASSQARGGYTF
17 | TRBD2 | TRBJ2-1 | TRBV12-3/TRBV12-4 | NA | TGTGCCAGCAGCCCAACTAGCGGGGGGGCCCCCTACAATGAGCAGTTCTTC | CASSPTSGGAPYNEQFF
15 | TRBD1 | TRBJ2-2 | TRBV6-1 | NA | TGTGCCAGCACCAAGGGACAGGGGGCTGCCGGGGAGCTGTTTTTT | CASTKGQGAAGELFF
17 | TRBD2 | TRBJ2-7 | TRBV28 | NA | TGTGCCAGCAGTTTTGCGTTTCGGACTAGCGGGACCTACGAGCAGTACTTC | CASSFAFRTSGTYEQYF
15 | NA | TRBJ2-5 | TRBV11-2 | NA | TGTGCCAGCAGCTTTTCGAACAGGAGGGGAGAGACCCAGTACTTC | CASSFSNRRGETQYF
15 | NA | TRBJ2-3 | TRBV4-1 | NA | TGCGCCAGCAGCCAAGTTCGGCAAACCACAGATACGCAGTATTTT | CASSQVRQTTDTQYF
14 | TRBD2 | TRBJ2-5 | TRBV5-1 | few | TGCGCCAGCAGCCAAGGGACTACCCAAGAGACCCAGTACTTC | CASSQGTTQETQYF
13 | NA | TRBJ1-6 | TRBV13 | few | TGTGCCAGCAGAAAGGGACCGGTTTCACCCCTCCACTTT | CASRKGPVSPLHF